The 15 T cell receptor beta chains given below trace back to one sample, sequenced in a study of blood T cell repertoires in COVID-19. Assay used: immunoSEQ multiplex PCR; TCRdb lists only in-frame clones, some missing. This sample has roughly 280,000 clones, with 70% to 90% found just once. Sample: PBMCs or T cells enriched from blood (not recorded which). These receptors came from a woman aged 25 to 39 with acute COVID-19.

V is TRBV27 and J is TRBJ2-7; maybe TRBD1 (6 bases). Germline lookup yields CDR1 MNHEY and CDR2 SMNVEV (reference sequence). V shed 3 bases and J shed 3 bases, with 12 bases lying between them. CDR3 length equals 14 residues. In DNA form, the CDR3 reads TGTGCCAGCAGTTTTGCAGGGGCGGGCTACGAGCAGTACTTC. It is translated as CASSFAGAGYEQYF.

The chain carries TRBV29-1 and TRBJ2-3; D is uncertain. This CDR3 has 14 residues. CDR1 is SQVTM, CDR2 ANQGSEA, per germline. Trimming left V 4 bases short and J 1 base short, with 12 bases between. The CDR3 is CSVVSSRGTDTQYF. DNA for the CDR3: TGCAGCGTTGTGAGCAGTCGGGGCACAGATACGCAGTATTTT.

CDR3 sequence: CASSSQGDEQYF. The CDR3, as DNA: TGTGCCAGCAGTTCACAGGGAGACGAGCAGTACTTC. The chain recombines TRBV12-3 or TRBV12-4 with TRBJ2-7, with D perhaps TRBD1 (6 bases). V gave up 4 bases and J gave up 5 bases, with 9 bases separating them. The CDR3 runs 12 residues.

As for this clone: Other DNA sequences in this specimen translate into the identical CDR3. J is TRBJ2-7 and V is TRBV7-8; D is undetermined. The ends were cut back, 1 base at V and 0 bases at J, with 7 bases in the middle. The length of the CDR3 is 14 residues. CDR1 and CDR2 (germline): SGHVS, FQNEAQ. The CDR3 nucleotides are TGTGCCAGCAGCTTAGGGCCGGGCTCCTACGAGCAGTACTTC. Residues: CASSLGPGSYEQYF.

The chain uses TRBV7-8 and TRBJ2-5, with TRBD2 identical over 11 bases. This CDR3 has 16 residues. V lost 4 bases to trimming and J lost 4 bases; unmatched junction nucleotides: 8. The germline V gene encodes CDR1 SGHVS and CDR2 FQNEAQ. CDR3 sequence: CASSSKLAGGRETQYF. In DNA form, the CDR3 reads TGTGCCAGCAGCTCCAAGCTAGCGGGAGGCAGAGAGACCCAGTACTTC.

The chain carries TRBV27 and TRBJ1-4; D is unclear. Germline values: CDR1 MNHEY, CDR2 SMNVEV (reference sequence). Trimming took 5 bases from V and 0 from J, leaving 13 bases between them. The CDR3 is 16 residues long. The CDR3 nucleotides read TGTGCCAGCAGTCCGGCCTTGGGCGCAACTAATGAAAAACTGTTTTTT. Translated, it gives CASSPALGATNEKLFF.

The chain links TRBV5-4 to TRBJ2-1, with 11 bases matching TRBD2. V shed 4 bases, J shed 4 bases, and the junction held 4 bases outside the gene matches. The CDR3 runs to 15 residues. From germline, CDR1 is SGHNT and CDR2 YYREEE (reference sequence). The CDR3: CASSLAGGQYNEQFF. DNA of the CDR3: TGTGCCAGCAGCCTAGCGGGAGGACAGTACAATGAGCAGTTCTTC.

V usage is TRBV11-2 and J usage is TRBJ1-1; the match to TRBD1 covers 7 bases. J was trimmed by 1 base and V by 9 bases; bases with no gene match: 8. The CDR3 sequence is 14 residues long. Germline CDR1 reads SGHAT; CDR2 reads FQNNGV. CDR3 coding DNA: TGTGCCAGTAGGGTGGGACAGACGAACACTGAAGCTTTCTTT. It codes for CASRVGQTNTEAFF.

This clone has a single count. This chain links TRBV24-1 with TRBJ2-7, with a tentative D call TRBD1 (5 bases). V lost 5 bases and J 4 bases, leaving 11 bases between the germline ends. The CDR3 runs 13 residues. Germline CDR1 is KGHDR and CDR2 is SFDVKD. As DNA, the CDR3 is TGTGCCACCAGTGTAGGGGCCGGGTACGAGCAGTACTTC. It translates to CATSVGAGYEQYF.

This clone was picked up one time. The same CDR3 is also encoded by other DNA sequences in this sample. This chain uses TRBV28 with TRBJ1-5, with a possible D match to TRBD1 (6 bases). This CDR3 is built from 13 residues. Germline assignment: CDR1 MDHEN and CDR2 SYDVKM. V was cut by 6 bases and J by 1 base, with 7 bases left in between. In nucleotides, the CDR3 is TGTGCCAGCAGACAGGGAAGCAATCAGCCCCAGCATTTT. This codes for CASRQGSNQPQHF. Variable domain in full (rest from reference TRBV28 and TRBJ1-5): DVKVTQSSRYLVKRTGEKVFLECVQDMDHENMFWYRQDPGLGLRLIYFSYDVKMKEKGDIPEGYSVSREKKERFSLILESASTNQTSMYLCASRQGSNQPQHFGDGTRLSIL.

The chain joins TRBV28 to TRBJ1-5; D uncertain. V lost 6 bases and J lost 5, with 14 bases in between. The CDR3 contains 14 residues. Germline V CDR1 and CDR2: MDHEN, SYDVKM. In DNA form, the CDR3 reads TGTGCCAGCAGCCTATCGGCACGGGATCAGCCCCAGCATTTT. It codes for CASSLSARDQPQHF.

This chain uses TRBV6-5 with TRBJ2-1; 7 bases match TRBD2. The ends lost 6 bases at V and 1 base at J; junction bases unmatched: 6. Germline-derived CDR1 and CDR2 are MNHEY and SVGAGI. The CDR3 length is 15 residues. Here the CDR3 reads CASRMLAASYNEQFF. For the CDR3, the DNA is TGTGCCAGCAGGATGCTAGCGGCATCCTACAATGAGCAGTTCTTC.

This clone was detected a few times. V is TRBV4-1 and J is TRBJ2-1; maybe TRBD1 (6 bases). The CDR3 length is 13 residues. Trimming cost V 3 bases and J 10 bases, with 13 bases left between them. Germline assignment: CDR1 MGHRA and CDR2 YSYEKL. The CDR3 DNA reads TGCGCCAGCAGCCATTCGGGACACCAAGAGCAGTTCTTC. Its protein product is CASSHSGHQEQFF.

V is TRBV29-1 and J is TRBJ1-2; possibly TRBD1 for D (5 bases). The germline V and J ends were trimmed by 3 bases and 3 bases, with 17 bases remaining between them. CDR1 and CDR2 from the germline V gene are SQVTM and ANQGSEA. There are 15 residues in the CDR3. CDR3 sequence (DNA): TGCAGCGTTGATCCGGGGCTGGGGGGAGACTATGGCTACACCTTC. This encodes CSVDPGLGGDYGYTF.

The V gene is TRBV9, the J gene TRBJ2-3; D perhaps matches TRBD2 (5 bases). CDR3 size: 15 residues. Germline V gives CDR1 SGDLS, CDR2 YYNGEE. The V end lost 3 bases, the J end lost 6 bases, and 17 bases lay between the germline ends. CDR3 bases: TGTGCCAGCAGCGAACCCTTGGGAGTGGGCGATACGCAGTATTTT. The encoded protein is CASSEPLGVGDTQYF.